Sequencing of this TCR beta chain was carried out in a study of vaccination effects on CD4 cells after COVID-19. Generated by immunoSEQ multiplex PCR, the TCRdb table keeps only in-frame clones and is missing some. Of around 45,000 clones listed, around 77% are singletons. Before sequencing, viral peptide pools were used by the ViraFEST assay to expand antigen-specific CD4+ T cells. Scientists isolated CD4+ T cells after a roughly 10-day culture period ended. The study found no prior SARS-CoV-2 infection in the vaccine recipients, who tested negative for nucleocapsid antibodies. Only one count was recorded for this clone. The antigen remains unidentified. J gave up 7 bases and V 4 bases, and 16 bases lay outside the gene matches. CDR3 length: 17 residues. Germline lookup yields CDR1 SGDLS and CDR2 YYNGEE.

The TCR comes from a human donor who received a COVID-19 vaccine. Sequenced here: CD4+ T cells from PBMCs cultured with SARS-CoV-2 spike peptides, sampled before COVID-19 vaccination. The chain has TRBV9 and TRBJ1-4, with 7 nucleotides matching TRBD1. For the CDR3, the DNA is TGTGCCAGCAGCCCGGGGGGACAGCCGCTCCGGGGTGAAAAACTGTTTTTT. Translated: CASSPGGQPLRGEKLFF.